This T cell receptor (beta chain) was retrieved from a study of post-analysis software for immune sequencing data. The CDR3 length is 13 residues. Trimming shortened V by 5 bases and J by 6 bases, and 13 bases separated the two germline ends. Details on this clonotype: The target antigen is unknown.

TCR beta cDNA libraries had unique molecular identifiers. TCRdb processed the PCR reads anew with MiXCR; each CDR3 protein has one entry. The table has about 540,000 distinct CDR3 sequences, 30% to 40% seen once; the top ten hold 6%. The study, taken as a whole, reports: Relative to controls, patients had a few TRBV segments at higher frequency, with TRBV5-6, TRBV5-1 and TRBV20-1 among these.

This receptor was identified in a girl aged 2-17 years with multiple sclerosis. The chain uses TRBV12-3 or TRBV12-4 and TRBJ1-2; no reliable D call. The sequenced material came from blood. The CDR3 loop is CASSRAEADGYTF. CDR3 in DNA: TGTGCCAGCAGTCGGGCCGAGGCGGATGGCTACACCTTC.